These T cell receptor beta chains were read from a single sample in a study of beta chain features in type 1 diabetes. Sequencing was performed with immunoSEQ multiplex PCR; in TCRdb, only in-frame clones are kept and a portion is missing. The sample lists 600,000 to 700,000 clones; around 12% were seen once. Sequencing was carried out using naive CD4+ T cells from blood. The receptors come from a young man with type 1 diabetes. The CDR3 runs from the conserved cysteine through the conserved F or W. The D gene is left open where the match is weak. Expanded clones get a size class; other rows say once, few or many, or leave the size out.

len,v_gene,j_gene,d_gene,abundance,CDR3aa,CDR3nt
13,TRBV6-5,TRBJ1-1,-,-,CASSSQPGQQSYF,TGTGCCAGCAGTTCCCAACCGGGACAACAATCGTACTTT
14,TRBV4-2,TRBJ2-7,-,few,CASSQQGSSYEQYF,TGTGCCAGCAGCCAACAGGGGAGCTCCTACGAGCAGTACTTC
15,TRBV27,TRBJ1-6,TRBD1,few,CASSLGQPRDSPLHF,TGTGCCAGCAGTTTGGGACAGCCGAGGGATTCACCCCTCCACTTT
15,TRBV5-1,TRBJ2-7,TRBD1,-,CASSQRTGGSYEQYF,TGCGCCAGCAGCCAAAGGACAGGGGGCTCCTACGAGCAGTACTTC
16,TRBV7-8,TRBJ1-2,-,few,CASSLAVGHSMRGYTF,TGTGCCAGCAGCTTAGCGGTGGGACATTCGATGCGAGGCTACACCTTC
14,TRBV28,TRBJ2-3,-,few,CASLPGLREDTQYF,TGTGCCAGCCTCCCAGGGCTTCGAGAAGATACGCAGTATTTT
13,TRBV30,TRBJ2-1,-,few,CAWKQGFIDEQFF,TGTGCCTGGAAACAGGGCTTTATCGATGAGCAGTTCTTC
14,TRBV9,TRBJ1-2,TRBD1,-,CASSAGQGNYGYTF,TGTGCCAGCAGCGCCGGACAGGGAAACTATGGCTACACCTTC
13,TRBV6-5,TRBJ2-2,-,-,CASSYSGVRELFF,TGTGCCAGCAGTTACTCGGGAGTACGGGAGCTGTTTTTT
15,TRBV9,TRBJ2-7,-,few,CASSPHGESTDEQYF,TGTGCCAGCAGCCCCCACGGTGAGAGTACGGACGAGCAGTACTTC
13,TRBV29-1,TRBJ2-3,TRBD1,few,CSDSGQGTDTQYF,TGCAGCGATTCGGGACAGGGCACAGATACGCAGTATTTT
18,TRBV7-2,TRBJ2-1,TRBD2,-,CASSSSGLAGGSRNEQFF,TGTGCCAGCAGCTCATCGGGACTAGCGGGGGGAAGTAGGAATGAGCAGTTCTTC
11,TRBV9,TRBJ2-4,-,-,CASSQGGIQYF,TGTGCCAGCAGCCAGGGGGGCATTCAGTACTTC
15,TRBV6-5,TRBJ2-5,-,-,CASSYSGGLMETQYF,TGTGCCAGCAGTTACTCGGGGGGACTTATGGAGACCCAGTACTTC
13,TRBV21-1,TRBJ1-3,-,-,CASSEDRAYTIYF,TGTGCCAGCAGTGAAGACAGGGCATACACCATATATTTT